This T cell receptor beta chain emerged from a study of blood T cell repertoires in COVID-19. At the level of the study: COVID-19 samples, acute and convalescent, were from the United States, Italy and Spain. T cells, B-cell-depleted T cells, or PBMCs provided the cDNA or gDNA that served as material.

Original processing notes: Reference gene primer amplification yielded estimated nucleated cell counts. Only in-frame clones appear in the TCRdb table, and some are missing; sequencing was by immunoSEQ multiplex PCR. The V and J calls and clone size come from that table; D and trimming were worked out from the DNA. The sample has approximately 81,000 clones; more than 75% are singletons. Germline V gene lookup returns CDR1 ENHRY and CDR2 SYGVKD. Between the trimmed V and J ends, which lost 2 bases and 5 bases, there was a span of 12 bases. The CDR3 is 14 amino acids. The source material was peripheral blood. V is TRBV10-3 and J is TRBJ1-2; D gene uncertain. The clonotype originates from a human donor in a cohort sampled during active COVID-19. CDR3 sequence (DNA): TGTGCCATCAGTGAGGAACATCGACTGTATGGCTACACCTTC. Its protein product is CAISEEHRLYGYTF.